A selection of T cell receptor beta chains follows, all from one sample in a study of cytomegalovirus exposure and HLA in healthy donors. Some clones are missing from TCRdb's copy, which holds only in-frame ones; the method was immunoSEQ multiplex PCR. The table records around 130,000 clones, around four fifths of them present only once. Material for sequencing was PBMCs. All receptors derive from a boy between 2 and 10 years old in good health and CMV-seronegative. Both conserved end residues are part of each CDR3.

>TRBV4-1|TRBJ1-5
CASSQVSGVSNQPQHF
>TRBV9|TRBJ1-5
CASSQGYNQPQHF
>TRBV11-2|TRBJ1-4
CASSSRQPGEKLFF
>TRBV9|TRBJ2-3
CASSAVGVYTDTQYF
>TRBV7-9|TRBJ2-1
CASSSSGRMGNEQFF
>TRBV2|TRBJ1-5
CASTATGTFVEPQHF
>TRBV9|TRBJ1-2
CASSVGQGRGYTF
>TRBV2|TRBJ1-3
CASSRDRGFSGNTIYF
>TRBV19|TRBJ2-1
CASSMGVGLAGGQSAQFF
>TRBV5-6|TRBJ1-2
CASSLQAEANYGYTF
>TRBV7-9|TRBJ1-1
CASSQQGNTEAFF
>TRBV9|TRBJ2-3
CASSGRLAGGRITDTQYF
>TRBV14|TRBJ1-2
CASSGGGQEANYGYTF
>TRBV27|TRBJ2-1
CASSLFLGDEQFF
>TRBV25-1|TRBJ2-7
CASSEWGQGYEQYF
>TRBV6-4|TRBJ2-4
CASSDSAGGAKNIQYF
>TRBV6-1|TRBJ2-1
CASSEGTGGFDEQFF
>TRBV30|TRBJ1-1
CASPKGQLNTEAFF
>TRBV9|TRBJ1-4
CASSVGRASEKLFF
>TRBV2|TRBJ2-1
CADGRGRDNEQFF
>TRBV18|TRBJ1-1
CASSQTSGGWETEAFF
>TRBV7-8|TRBJ1-4
CASSNRQGGVGIEKLFF
>TRBV7-9|TRBJ2-7
CASSLAQGYEQYF
>TRBV30|TRBJ2-1
CALHKGRAPYNEQFF
>TRBV5-8|TRBJ2-7
CASSLNTGAASYEQYF
>TRBV5-1|TRBJ2-3
CASSSLQREKDTQYF
>TRBV6-1|TRBJ1-4
CASSETGTGGSEKLFF
>TRBV6-5|TRBJ2-5
CASSYSGGTKETQYF
>TRBV7-3|TRBJ2-2
CASSPIQEAGELFF
>TRBV19|TRBJ2-7
CASSALQGTGAYEQYF
>TRBV25-1|TRBJ1-2
CASSESQGGYTF
>TRBV7-6|TRBJ1-4
CASSVGTPSTNEKLFF
>TRBV5-6|TRBJ2-5
CASSLLETQYF
>TRBV27|TRBJ1-1
CASIKVRDSLTGDTEAFF
>TRBV2|TRBJ1-1
CASSDAPPQQGEAFF
>TRBV19|TRBJ1-5
CASSNKDRGFHQPQHF
>TRBV5-1|TRBJ1-2
CASKPSPDDNNYGYTF
>TRBV6-1|TRBJ1-1
CASGEDRGSTEAFF
>TRBV19|TRBJ2-3
CASSKTGAGSTDTQYF
>TRBV7-9|TRBJ2-7
CSSSWPQSYEQYF
>TRBV6-5|TRBJ1-1
CASSIWGQGDPEAFF
>TRBV14|TRBJ2-3
CASSPRGDTQYF
>TRBV9|TRBJ1-3
CASSVARGNTIYF